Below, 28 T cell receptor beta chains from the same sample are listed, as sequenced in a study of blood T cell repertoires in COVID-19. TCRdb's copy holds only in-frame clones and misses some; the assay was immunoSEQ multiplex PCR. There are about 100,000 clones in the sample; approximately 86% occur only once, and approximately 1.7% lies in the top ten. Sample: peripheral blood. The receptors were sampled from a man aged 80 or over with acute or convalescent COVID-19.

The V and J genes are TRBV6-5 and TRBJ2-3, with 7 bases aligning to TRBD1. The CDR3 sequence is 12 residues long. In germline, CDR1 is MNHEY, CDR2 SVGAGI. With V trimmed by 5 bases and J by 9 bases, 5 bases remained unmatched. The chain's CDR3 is CASSTGTATQYF. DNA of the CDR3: TGTGCCAGCAGTACCGGGACAGCCACGCAGTATTTT.

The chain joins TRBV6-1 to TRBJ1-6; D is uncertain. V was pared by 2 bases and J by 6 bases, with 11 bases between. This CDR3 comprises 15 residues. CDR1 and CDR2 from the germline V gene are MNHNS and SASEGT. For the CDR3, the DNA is TGTGCCAGCAGTGAATCCCGGTCGATTAATTCACCCCTCCACTTT. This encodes CASSESRSINSPLHF.

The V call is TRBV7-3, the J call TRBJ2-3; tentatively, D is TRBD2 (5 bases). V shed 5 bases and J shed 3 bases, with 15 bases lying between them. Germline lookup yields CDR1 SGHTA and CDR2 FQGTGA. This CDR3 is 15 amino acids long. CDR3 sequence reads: CASSPDGRGTDTQYF. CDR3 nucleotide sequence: TGTGCCAGCAGCCCCGACGGAAGAGGGACAGATACGCAGTATTTT.

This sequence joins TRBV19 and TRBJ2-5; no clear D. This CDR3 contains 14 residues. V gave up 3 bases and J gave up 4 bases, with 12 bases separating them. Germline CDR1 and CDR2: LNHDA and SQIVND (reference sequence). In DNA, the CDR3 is TGTGCCAGTAGTATTGCCGGAGTCGGAGAGACCCAGTACTTC. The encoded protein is CASSIAGVGETQYF.

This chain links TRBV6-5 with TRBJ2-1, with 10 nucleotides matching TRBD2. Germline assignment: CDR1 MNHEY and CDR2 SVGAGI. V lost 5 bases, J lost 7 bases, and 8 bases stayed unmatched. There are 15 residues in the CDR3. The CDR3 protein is CASSRSGRTQNEQFF. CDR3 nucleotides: TGTGCCAGCAGTCGTAGCGGGAGGACCCAGAATGAGCAGTTCTTC.

The CDR3 loop is CASSPSGLYTIYF. CDR3 sequence (DNA): TGTGCCAGCAGCCCCTCAGGGTTATACACCATATATTTT. The chain links TRBV7-9 to TRBJ1-3; D perhaps matches TRBD1 (5 bases). The CDR3 has 13 amino acids. V lost 5 bases and J lost 8, with 13 bases in between. Germline-derived CDR1 and CDR2 are SEHNR and FQNEAQ (reference sequence).

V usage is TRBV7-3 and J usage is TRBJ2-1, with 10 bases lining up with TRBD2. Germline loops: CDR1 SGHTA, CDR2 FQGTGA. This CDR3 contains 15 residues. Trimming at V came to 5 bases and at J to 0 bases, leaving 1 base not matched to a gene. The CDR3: CASSPSGSSYNEQFF. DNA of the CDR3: TGTGCCAGCAGCCCTAGCGGGAGCTCCTACAATGAGCAGTTCTTC.

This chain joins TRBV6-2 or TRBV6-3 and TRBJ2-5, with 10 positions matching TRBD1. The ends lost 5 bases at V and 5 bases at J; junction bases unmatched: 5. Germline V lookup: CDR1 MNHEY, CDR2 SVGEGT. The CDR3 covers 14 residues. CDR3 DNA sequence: TGTGCCAGCAGTCGGAGACAGGGGGCTGAGACCCAGTACTTC. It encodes CASSRRQGAETQYF.

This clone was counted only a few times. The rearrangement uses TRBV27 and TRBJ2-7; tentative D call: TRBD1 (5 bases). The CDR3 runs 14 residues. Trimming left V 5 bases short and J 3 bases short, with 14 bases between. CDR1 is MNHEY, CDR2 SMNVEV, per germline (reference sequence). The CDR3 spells CASSPINRGYEQYF. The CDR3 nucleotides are TGTGCCAGCAGTCCGATTAATAGGGGCTACGAGCAGTACTTC.

DNA for the CDR3: TGTGCCAGTAGTACCGACGGGACCTACGAGCAGTACTTC. Translation gives CASSTDGTYEQYF. V gene TRBV19 combines with J gene TRBJ2-7; weak D call: TRBD2 (5 bases). This CDR3 contains 13 residues. With 4 bases removed from V and 2 bases from J, the gap between germline ends came to 9 bases. Germline CDR1 LNHDA, CDR2 SQIVND (reference sequence).

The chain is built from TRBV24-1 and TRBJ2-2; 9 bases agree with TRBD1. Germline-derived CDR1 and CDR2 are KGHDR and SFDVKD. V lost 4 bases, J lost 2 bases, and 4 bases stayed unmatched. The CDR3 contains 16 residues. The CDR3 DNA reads TGTGCCACCAGTGAGAACAGGGGGCTAAACACCGGGGAGCTGTTTTTT. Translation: CATSENRGLNTGELFF.

The CDR3 bases are TGTGCCAGCAGTTTGGGACTAGTGGGCTACGAGCAGTACTTC. Amino acid sequence: CASSLGLVGYEQYF. The rearrangement joins TRBV27 to TRBJ2-7; 8 bases map to TRBD2. With 3 bases clipped from V and 3 bases from J, the junction kept 4 bases outside the gene matches. Germline V lookup: CDR1 MNHEY, CDR2 SMNVEV (reference sequence). The CDR3 sequence is 14 residues long.

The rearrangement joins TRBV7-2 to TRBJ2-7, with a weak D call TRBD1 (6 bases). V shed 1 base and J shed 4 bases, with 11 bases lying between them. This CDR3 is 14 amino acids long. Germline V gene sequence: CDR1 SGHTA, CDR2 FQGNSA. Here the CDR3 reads CASSLDYRDYEQYF. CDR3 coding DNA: TGTGCCAGCAGCTTAGACTACAGGGATTACGAGCAGTACTTC. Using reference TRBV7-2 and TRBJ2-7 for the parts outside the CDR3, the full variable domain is GAGVSQSPSNKVTEKGKDVELRCDPISGHTALYWYRQSLGQGLEFLIYFQGNSAPDKSGLPSDRFSAERTGGSVSTLTIQRTQQEDSAVYLCASSLDYRDYEQYFGPGTRLTVT.

The CDR3 DNA is TGTGCCAGCAGCTTGGTCCGGGGGGCATACGAGCAGTACTTC. Its translation: CASSLVRGAYEQYF. The rearrangement uses TRBV7-2 and TRBJ2-7; D perhaps matches TRBD2 (7 bases). CDR3 length: 14 amino acids. V gave up 3 bases and J gave up 4 bases, with 13 bases separating them. Germline-derived CDR1 and CDR2 are SGHTA and FQGNSA.

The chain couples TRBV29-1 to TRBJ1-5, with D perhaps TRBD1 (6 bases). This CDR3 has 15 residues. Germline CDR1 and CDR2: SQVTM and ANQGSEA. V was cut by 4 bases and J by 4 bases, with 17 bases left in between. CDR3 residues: CSVAPGTRANQPQHF. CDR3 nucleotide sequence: TGCAGCGTTGCTCCCGGGACACGGGCAAATCAGCCCCAGCATTTT.

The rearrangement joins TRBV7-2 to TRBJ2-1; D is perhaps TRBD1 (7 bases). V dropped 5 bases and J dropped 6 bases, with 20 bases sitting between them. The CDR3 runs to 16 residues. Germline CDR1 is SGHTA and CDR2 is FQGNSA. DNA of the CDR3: TGTGCCAGCAGCCAGGGGGGTGGAGGGATAGGCAATGAGCAGTTCTTC. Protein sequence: CASSQGGGGIGNEQFF.

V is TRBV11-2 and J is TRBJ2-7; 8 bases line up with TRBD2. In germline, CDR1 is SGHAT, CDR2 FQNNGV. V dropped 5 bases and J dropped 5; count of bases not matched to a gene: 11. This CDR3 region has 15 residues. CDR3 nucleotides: TGTGCCAGCAGCCAAGCCGGGACTAGTAATGACGAGCAGTACTTC. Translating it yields CASSQAGTSNDEQYF.

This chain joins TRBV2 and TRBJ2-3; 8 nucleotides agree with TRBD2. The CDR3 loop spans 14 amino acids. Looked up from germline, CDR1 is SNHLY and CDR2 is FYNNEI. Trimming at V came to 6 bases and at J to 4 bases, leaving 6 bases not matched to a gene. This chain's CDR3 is CASRGAGVSDTQYF. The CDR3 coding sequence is TGTGCCAGCAGGGGAGCGGGAGTGTCAGATACGCAGTATTTT.

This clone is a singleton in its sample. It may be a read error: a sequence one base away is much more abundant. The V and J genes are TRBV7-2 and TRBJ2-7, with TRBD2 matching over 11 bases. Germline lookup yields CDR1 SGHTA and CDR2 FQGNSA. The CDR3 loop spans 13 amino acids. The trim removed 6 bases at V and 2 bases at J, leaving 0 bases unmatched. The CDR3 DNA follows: TGTGCCAGCAGGACTAGCGGGACCTACGAGCAGTACTTC. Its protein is CASRTSGTYEQYF.

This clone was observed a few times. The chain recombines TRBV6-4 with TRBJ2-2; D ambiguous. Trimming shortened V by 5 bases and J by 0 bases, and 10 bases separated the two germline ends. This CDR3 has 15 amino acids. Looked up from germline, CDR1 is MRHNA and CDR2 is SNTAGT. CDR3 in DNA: TGTGCCAGCAGTCCCGAGCCGACGAACACCGGGGAGCTGTTTTTT. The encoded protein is CASSPEPTNTGELFF.

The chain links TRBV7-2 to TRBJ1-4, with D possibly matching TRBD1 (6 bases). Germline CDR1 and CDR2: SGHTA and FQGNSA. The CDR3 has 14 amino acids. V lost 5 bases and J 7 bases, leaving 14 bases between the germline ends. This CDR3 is CASSVQGYSEKLFF. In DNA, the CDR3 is TGTGCCAGCAGCGTACAGGGTTACAGTGAAAAACTGTTTTTT.

The CDR3 is CASTPGDIYEQYF. CDR3 sequence (DNA): TGTGCCAGCACCCCTGGGGACATCTACGAGCAGTACTTC. The chain employs TRBV2 and TRBJ2-7; perhaps TRBD1 as D (6 bases). V was shortened by 7 bases and J by 3 bases, with 13 bases between the two germline ends. Germline assignment: CDR1 SNHLY and CDR2 FYNNEI. The CDR3 runs 13 residues.

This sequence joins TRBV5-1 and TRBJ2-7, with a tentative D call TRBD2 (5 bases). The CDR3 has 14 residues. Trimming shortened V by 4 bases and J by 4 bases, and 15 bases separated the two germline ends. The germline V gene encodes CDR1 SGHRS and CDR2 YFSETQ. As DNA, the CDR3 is TGCGCCAGCAGCAGCGGCGTGCCGGGTTACGAGCAGTACTTC. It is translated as CASSSGVPGYEQYF.

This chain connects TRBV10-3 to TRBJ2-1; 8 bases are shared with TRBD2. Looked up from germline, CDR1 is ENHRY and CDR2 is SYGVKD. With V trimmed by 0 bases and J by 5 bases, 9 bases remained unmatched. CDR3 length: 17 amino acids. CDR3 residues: CAISESIWSGSHNEQFF. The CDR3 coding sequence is TGTGCCATCAGTGAGTCGATCTGGAGCGGGAGTCACAATGAGCAGTTCTTC.

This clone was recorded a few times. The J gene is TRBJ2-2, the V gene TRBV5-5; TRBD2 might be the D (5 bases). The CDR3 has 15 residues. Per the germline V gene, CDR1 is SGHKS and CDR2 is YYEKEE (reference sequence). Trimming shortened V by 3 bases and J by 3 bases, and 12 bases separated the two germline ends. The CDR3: CASSSRTGDTGELFF. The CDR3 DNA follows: TGTGCCAGCAGCTCACGGACTGGGGACACCGGGGAGCTGTTTTTT.

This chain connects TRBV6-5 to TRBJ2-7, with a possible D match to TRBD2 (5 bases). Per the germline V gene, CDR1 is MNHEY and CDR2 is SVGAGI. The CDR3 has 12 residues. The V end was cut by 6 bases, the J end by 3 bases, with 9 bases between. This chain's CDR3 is CASRDFSYEQYF. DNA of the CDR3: TGTGCCAGCAGGGACTTCAGCTACGAGCAGTACTTC.

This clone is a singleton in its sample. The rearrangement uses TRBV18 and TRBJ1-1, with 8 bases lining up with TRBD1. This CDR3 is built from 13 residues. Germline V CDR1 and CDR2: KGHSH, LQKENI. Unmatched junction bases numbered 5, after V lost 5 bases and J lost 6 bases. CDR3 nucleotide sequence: TGTGCCAGCTCAACGGACAGGGTCGCTGAAGCTTTCTTT. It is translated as CASSTDRVAEAFF. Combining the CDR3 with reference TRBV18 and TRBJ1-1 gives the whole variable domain NAGVMQNPRHLVRRRGQEARLRCSPMKGHSHVYWYRQLPEEGLKFMVYLQKENIIDESGMPKERFSAEFPKEGPSILRIQQVVRGDSAAYFCASSTDRVAEAFFGQGTRLTVV.

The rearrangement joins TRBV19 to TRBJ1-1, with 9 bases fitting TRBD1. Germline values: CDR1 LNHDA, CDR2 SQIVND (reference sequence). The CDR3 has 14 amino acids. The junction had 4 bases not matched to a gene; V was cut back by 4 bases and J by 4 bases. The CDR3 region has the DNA TGTGCCAGTAGTAACAGGGGGCGCGGCACTGAAGCTTTCTTT. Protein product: CASSNRGRGTEAFF.